This T cell receptor beta chain stems from a study of shared clonotypes between healthy human individuals. General study points: Sorted-subset samples were not fully sequenced, rarefaction indicated. Naive subsets, compared against memory subsets, generally had larger estimated richness values.

In the naive CD8 group, cells lacked CD45RO and were positively selected for CCR7, so terminally differentiated effector memory CD45RA+ cells were left out. All donors qualified as healthy HIV-negative adults and had experienced no recent acute infections or vaccinations. Germline-derived CDR1 and CDR2 are SNHLY and FYNNEI. J lost 7 bases, V lost 4 bases, and 12 bases had no gene match. The CDR3 extends over 17 amino acids. Libraries were prepared by immunoSEQ multiplex PCR; TCRdb keeps only in-frame clonotypes and omits some of them. The profile covers roughly 1,800,000 clones, with about 94% appearing a single time and around 1.2% taken by the ten largest. Comments on this clone: The antigen is undetermined.

The specimen sequenced was naive CD8+ T cells sorted from blood. The source is a man younger than 35 in good health. The V call is TRBV2, the J call TRBJ1-6; 8 nucleotides align to TRBD1. Written as DNA, the CDR3 is TGTGCCAGCAGTGGGAACCCAGGGGGCGCGGGAAATTCACCCCTCCACTTT. This translates into CASSGNPGGAGNSPLHF.